This TCR beta chain was sequenced for a study of shared clonotypes between healthy human individuals. General study findings and limits: The small donor group covered limited genetic and exposure diversity.

Data came from immunoSEQ multiplex PCR; TCRdb stores just in-frame clones and leaves some out. The sample lists over 850,000 clones; about 84% were seen once. This clone was recorded a few times. The antigen is undetermined. Adult donors, all healthy and HIV-negative, had no recent acute infections or vaccinations. From CD4+ cells came CD45RA+ naive and CD45RA-negative memory subsets. From germline, CDR1 is SGHAT and CDR2 FQNNGV. The CDR3 consists of 15 residues. V gave up 7 bases and J gave up 1 base, with 16 bases separating them. Input material: memory CD4+ T cells from PBMCs. Subset here: CD45RA-negative fraction. The source of this sequence is a man between 18 and 35 years old in good health. Some clones in this sample may be carry-over from other donors' samples. The chain couples TRBV11-2 to TRBJ1-1, with D maybe TRBD1 (5 bases). CDR3 loop: CASTLVRGKNTEAFF. CDR3 sequence (DNA): TGTGCCAGCACCCTGGTCCGGGGGAAGAACACTGAAGCTTTCTTT.